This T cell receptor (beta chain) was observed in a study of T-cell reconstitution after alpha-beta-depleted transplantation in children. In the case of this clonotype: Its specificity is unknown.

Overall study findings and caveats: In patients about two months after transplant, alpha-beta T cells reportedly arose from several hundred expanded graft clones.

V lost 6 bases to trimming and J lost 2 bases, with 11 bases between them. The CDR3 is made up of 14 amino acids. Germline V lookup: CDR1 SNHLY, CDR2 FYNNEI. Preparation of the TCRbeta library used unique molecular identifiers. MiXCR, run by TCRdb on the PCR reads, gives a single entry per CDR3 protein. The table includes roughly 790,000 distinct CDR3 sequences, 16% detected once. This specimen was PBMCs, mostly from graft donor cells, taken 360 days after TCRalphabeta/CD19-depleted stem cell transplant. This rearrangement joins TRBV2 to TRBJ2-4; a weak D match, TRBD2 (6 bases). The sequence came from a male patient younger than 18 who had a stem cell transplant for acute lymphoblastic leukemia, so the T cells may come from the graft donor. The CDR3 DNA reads TGTGCCAGCAGGCATCGGGGGTCCAAAAACATTCAGTACTTC. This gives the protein CASRHRGSKNIQYF.